The text below deals with one TCR beta chain. Germline and junction disagree at one end, which may indicate a read error. The data stem from a study of cytomegalovirus exposure and HLA in healthy donors. Germline loops: CDR1 GTSNPN, CDR2 SVGIG (reference sequence). This CDR3 has 12 amino acids. A multiplex PCR was run with 60 Vbeta primers and 13 Jbeta primers. The assay was immunoSEQ multiplex PCR, and TCRdb's table has in-frame clones only and misses some. The table lists tens of thousands of clones, over 55% of them singletons. The sequence was collected from a boy younger than 18 in good health and CMV-seropositive. This rearrangement joins TRBV30 to TRBJ1-2; no reliable D call. Sequencing used PBMCs. The CDR3 loop reads CAWSSSNYGYPF. CDR3 coding DNA: TGTGCCTGGAGTAGCTCTAACTATGGCTACCCCTTC.